Following are 12 T cell receptor beta chains from one sample sequenced in a study of beta chain features in type 1 diabetes. Broader study findings: Researchers report that Type 1 diabetes patients had moderately but significantly shorter TCRB CDR3s across all four CD4+ subsets.

These receptors' antigens are unknown. Expressed TCRB transcripts were sequenced, since all the RNA that had been isolated was reverse transcribed. Data came from immunoSEQ multiplex PCR; TCRdb stores just in-frame clones and leaves some out. The top ten hold 0.03% to 0.04% of the sample, which has hundreds of thousands of clones, about 14% seen once. Specimen: naive CD4+ T cells from blood. These receptors all stem from a man aged 18-30 years with type 1 diabetes.

The genes are TRBV5-1 and TRBJ1-2, with D perhaps matching TRBD1 (6 bases). The length of the CDR3 is 15 residues. V lost 4 bases to trimming and J lost 6 bases, with 19 bases between them. Germline CDR1 reads SGHRS; CDR2 reads YFSETQ. The CDR3 protein is CASSPLTGFSNGYTF. The CDR3 DNA reads TGCGCCAGCAGCCCCCTGACAGGATTCAGCAATGGCTACACCTTC.

A few counts support this clone. The junction does not match germline at one end; this may be a read error. The J gene is TRBJ2-1, the V gene TRBV7-7; 8 bases line up with TRBD2. This CDR3 region has 15 residues. Germline V gene sequence: CDR1 SSHAT, CDR2 FNYEAQ (reference sequence). CDR3 residues: CASSRTSGSYNEQFF. The CDR3 DNA sequence: TGTGCTAGCAGCCGAACTAGCGGCTCCTACAATGAGCAGTTCTTC.

A few counts support this clone. The genes are TRBV25-1 and TRBJ1-5, with D tentatively TRBD1 (6 bases). The V end lost 8 bases, the J end lost 2 bases, and 16 bases lay between the germline ends. Looked up from germline, CDR1 is MGHDK and CDR2 is SYGVNS. The CDR3 covers 15 residues. Here the CDR3 DNA reads TGTGCCAGCGGCCCGTCAGGGGTAGGCAATCAGCCCCAGCATTTT. Amino acids: CASGPSGVGNQPQHF.

As concerns this clone: At one of its ends the junction is not consistent with the germline gene, which may arise from a read error. J is TRBJ2-7 and V is TRBV7-7; D gene ambiguous. Germline CDR1 and CDR2: SSHAT and FNYEAQ (reference sequence). This CDR3 is built from 13 residues. The CDR3 nucleotides are TGTGCTAGCAGCTTACGGCGTAGAGACGAGCAGTACTTC. The encoded protein is CASSLRRRDEQYF.

This clone was observed a few times. The chain combines TRBV13 with TRBJ1-5; TRBD1 might be the D (6 bases). The V gene's germline CDR1 is PRHDT and CDR2 FYEKMQ (reference sequence). With 8 bases removed from V and 5 bases from J, the gap between germline ends came to 13 bases. CDR3 size: 13 residues. As DNA, the CDR3 is TGTGCCAGCGGCCAGGGGTACGATCAGCCCCAGCATTTT. Amino acids: CASGQGYDQPQHF. The variable domain in full, completed from reference TRBV13 and TRBJ1-5, reads AAGVIQSPRHLIKEKRETATLKCYPIPRHDTVYWYQQGPGQDPQFLISFYEKMQSDKGSIPDRFSAQQFSDYHSELNMSSLELGDSALYFCASGQGYDQPQHFGDGTRLSIL.

In this sample, this clone turned up a few times. This rearrangement joins TRBV6-1 to TRBJ2-7; TRBD2 matches 7 bases. This CDR3 is built from 15 residues. The germline gives CDR1 MNHNS, CDR2 SASEGT. V shed 3 bases, J shed 3 bases, and the junction held 8 bases outside the gene matches. The CDR3 reads CASSEGLAEVYEQYF. CDR3 DNA sequence: TGTGCCAGCAGTGAGGGGCTAGCGGAGGTCTACGAGCAGTACTTC.

This clone occurred a few times. The chain links TRBV27 to TRBJ2-3, with TRBD1 matching 7 bases. The junction had 9 bases not matched to a gene; V was cut back by 2 bases and J by 7 bases. This CDR3 spans 15 amino acids. Germline assignment: CDR1 MNHEY and CDR2 SMNVEV (reference sequence). CDR3 coding DNA: TGTGCCAGCAGTTTAAACAGGGGTGTTACCCATACGCAGTATTTT. Its translation: CASSLNRGVTHTQYF.

Only a few counts were recorded for this clone. This chain connects TRBV7-9 to TRBJ2-3; 7 bases align to TRBD1. Germline V lookup: CDR1 SEHNR, CDR2 FQNEAQ (reference sequence). This CDR3 region has 15 residues. The J segment lost 3 bases and the V segment lost 5 bases, leaving 8 bases of the junction unmatched. CDR3: CASSRDRAGTDTQYF. DNA for the CDR3: TGTGCCAGCAGCCGCGACAGGGCAGGGACAGATACGCAGTATTTT.

This clone has more than one count but fewer than ten. The chain's CDR3 is CASSARDRGPTDTQYF. CDR3 sequence (DNA): TGTGCCAGCAGCGCCCGGGACAGGGGGCCCACAGATACGCAGTATTTT. J is TRBJ2-3 and V is TRBV9; 12 bases match TRBD1. V lost 3 bases, J lost 2 bases, and 4 bases stayed unmatched. The CDR3 runs 16 residues. Germline CDR1 and CDR2: SGDLS and YYNGEE.

This clone has more than one count but fewer than ten. The rearrangement links TRBV29-1 to TRBJ2-6; no reliable D call. This CDR3 region has 13 residues. Germline lookup yields CDR1 SQVTM and CDR2 ANQGSEA. Trimming left V 6 bases short and J 1 base short, with 7 bases between. The DNA for the CDR3 is TGCAGCGTGGGCGAGTCTGGGGCCAACGTCCTGACTTTC. It translates to CSVGESGANVLTF.

The V gene is TRBV7-2, the J gene TRBJ2-7; 8 bases agree with TRBD1. The CDR3 contains 16 residues. V was pared by 0 bases and J by 0 bases, with 4 bases of the junction left unmatched. CDR1 and CDR2 from the germline V gene are SGHTA and FQGNSA. As DNA, the CDR3 is TGTGCCAGCAGCTTAGCGGAGACAGGGGACTCCTACGAGCAGTACTTC. Protein sequence: CASSLAETGDSYEQYF.

V gene TRBV30 combines with J gene TRBJ2-7; D could derive from TRBD1 or TRBD2 (5 bases each). Germline CDR1 is GTSNPN and CDR2 is SVGIG (reference sequence). This CDR3 is built from 15 residues. Between the trimmed V and J ends, which lost 4 bases and 7 bases, there was a span of 23 bases. The CDR3 DNA reads as TGTGCCTGGAAAAGGAAACTACCGACAGAGGGGGAGCAGTACTTC. Its protein product is CAWKRKLPTEGEQYF.